This note documents a single T cell receptor (beta chain) sequence. No cognate antigen has been identified for it. No much larger clone exists at a distance of one base, and base qualities are not known. The CDR3 regions of human TCRbeta chains were subjected to immunosequencing. The study's processing was this. Repertoire TCRs were matched against a reference library of SARS-CoV-2-specific TCRs generated with the MIRA antigen-specificity platform. Breadth was defined as the fraction of unique TCRs that were SARS-CoV-2-associated, and depth was defined as the fraction of total T cells that were SARS-CoV-2-associated. Using the MIRA data, every spike-specific TCR was mapped to the spike region that the TCR reacted to and assigned to either a CD4 or a CD8 class. Log10-transformed breadth and depth values were compared by one-way ANOVA with Sidak's multiple comparisons tests. TCRdb obtained this table from immuneACCESS and retained in-frame rearrangements with V and J assigned. These tables miss some clones; where compared with another copy, unresolved V genes account for less than half of the shortfall, and the remainder is unexplained. V and J calls and clone size come straight from that table; D and trimming were deduced from the DNA. This sample holds about 110,000 clones; about 85% were observed only once. The ten largest account for 4% to 6% of the sample.

The data were obtained in a study of T cell responses to AZD1222 COVID-19 vaccine (dated by TCRdb to the early 2020s). Background for the entire study: Because spike-specific TCR depth and breadth did not differ between the two schedules, AZD1222 recipients who got a second dose at roughly 4 weeks were pooled with those who got a second dose at roughly 12 weeks. Enrollment into the trials was organized by age into subgroups of 18-55, 56-69 and 70-plus years, and those subgroups contained roughly 150, 30 and 60 TCR-sequenced participants, respectively. TCR sequencing covered 230 to 250 trial participants: about 210 given two doses of AZD1222 and 26 given two doses of MenACWY control vaccine.

Read against the paper, the sample's time point label means: baseline before first vaccination. Vaccinee samples were obtained from the UK trials COV001 and COV002, which included a single-blind randomized controlled phase 2/3 trial of AZD1222 (ChAdOx1 nCoV-19) in healthy adults. For TCRbeta chain sequencing, PBMC samples were collected from trial participants at day 0 and at day 28 after the second dose. Reading from cysteine to phenylalanine, the CDR3 counts 15 amino acids. Here the CDR3 DNA is all that survives: 45 bases in frame from base 1. The junction shows trimming of 4 bases on V and 4 bases on J, and the gene matches do not reach 8 bases of it. Taken from the germline V gene, the CDR1 and CDR2 loops are ENHRY and SYGVKD. Study-wide conclusions, independent of this receptor: In the small 56-69-year group, the increase in depth fell short of significance, most likely because of low power. After two AZD1222 doses, both the breadth and the depth of spike-specific TCRs were significantly higher than at day 0 and than in MenACWY recipients. Conclusions about previously exposed vaccinees are limited because only five to seven AZD1222 recipients were SARS-CoV-2 seropositive at baseline. The vaccine-associated CD4 TCRs covered the entire spike protein, and the dominant responses fell in regions 160-218 and 743-854. Most participants were white British and females outnumbered males, and the authors suggested that clonal diversity may have been underestimated. No day 14 peak-response samples were available, so repertoires were characterized only after the peak T cell response. Epitopes outside the regions mutated in the B.1.351 and B.1.1.7 variants were reportedly recognized by nearly half of the unique spike-specific TCRs.

The sample was peripheral blood, taken on day 0 of AZD1222 vaccination. In this chain, TRBV10-3 is recombined with TRBJ2-7, with 9 junctional bases fitting TRBD2. The sequence was collected from an adult in good health. The CDR3 amino acid sequence is: CAISVVSGRRYEQYF. The nucleotide sequence reads as follows: TGTGCCATCAGTGTGGTTAGCGGGAGAAGGTACGAGCAGTACTTC.